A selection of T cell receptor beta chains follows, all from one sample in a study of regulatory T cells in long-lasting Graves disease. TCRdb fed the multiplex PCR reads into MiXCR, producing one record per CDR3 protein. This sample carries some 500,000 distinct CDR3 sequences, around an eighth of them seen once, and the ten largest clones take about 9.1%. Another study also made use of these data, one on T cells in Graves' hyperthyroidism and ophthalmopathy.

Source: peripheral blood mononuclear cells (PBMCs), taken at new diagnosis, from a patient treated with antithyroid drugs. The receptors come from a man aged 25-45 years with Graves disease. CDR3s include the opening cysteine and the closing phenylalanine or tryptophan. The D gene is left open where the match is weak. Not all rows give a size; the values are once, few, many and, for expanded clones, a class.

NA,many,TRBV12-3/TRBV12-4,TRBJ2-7,CAISRGSYEQYF,TGTGCCATCTCCAGGGGCTCGTACGAGCAGTACTTC
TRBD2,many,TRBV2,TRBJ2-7,CASVAGGAYEQYF,TGTGCCAGCGTAGCGGGAGGAGCCTACGAGCAGTACTTC
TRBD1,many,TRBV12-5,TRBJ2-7,CASGPDRGYEQYF,TGTGCTAGTGGCCCAGACAGGGGTTACGAGCAGTACTTC
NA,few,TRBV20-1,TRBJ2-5,CSAPPRGRVVGETQYF,TGCAGTGCTCCCCCCCGGGGGCGGGTGGTGGGCGAGACCCAGTACTTC
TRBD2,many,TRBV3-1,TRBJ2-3,CASSQALAGGNTQYF,TGTGCCAGCAGCCAAGCACTAGCGGGAGGGAATACGCAGTATTTT
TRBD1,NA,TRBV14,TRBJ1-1,CASSQVVGGLKTEAFF,TGTGCCAGCAGCCAAGTCGTAGGGGGCCTGAAGACTGAAGCTTTCTTT
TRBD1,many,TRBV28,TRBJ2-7,CASVADRVDWEQYF,TGTGCCAGCGTAGCGGACAGGGTGGATTGGGAGCAGTACTTC
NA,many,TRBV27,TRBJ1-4,CASSHRLGSTNEKLFF,TGTGCCAGCAGCCACCGCCTGGGTTCAACTAATGAAAAACTGTTTTTT
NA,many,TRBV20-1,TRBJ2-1,CSAPGHRGDEQFF,TGCAGTGCGCCGGGACACCGGGGAGATGAGCAGTTCTTC
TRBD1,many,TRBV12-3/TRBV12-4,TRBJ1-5,CASSLRGQVSNQPQHF,TGTGCCAGCAGTCTTCGGGGACAGGTCTCTAATCAGCCCCAGCATTTT
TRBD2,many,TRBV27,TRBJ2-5,CASSFLRGDARAIKETQYF,TGTGCCAGCAGTTTCCTCCGGGGGGACGCCCGAGCGATAAAAGAGACCCAGTACTTC
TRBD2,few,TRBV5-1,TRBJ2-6,CASGLMTSGTGGRANVLTF,TGTGCCAGCGGCCTCATGACTAGCGGGACCGGCGGAAGGGCCAACGTCCTGACTTTC
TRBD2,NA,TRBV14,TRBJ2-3,CASSHRLAGVSDTQYF,TGTGCCAGCAGCCACAGACTAGCGGGAGTGTCAGATACGCAGTATTTT
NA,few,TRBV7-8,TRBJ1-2,CASSLRSLKGARNNYGYTF,TGTGCCAGCAGCCTCCGATCGTTAAAAGGGGCGCGTAATAACTATGGCTACACCTTC
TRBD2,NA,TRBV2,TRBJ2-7,CASSGYASRTSGTYEQYF,TGTGCCAGCAGTGGGTACGCTAGTCGGACTAGCGGGACCTACGAGCAGTACTTC
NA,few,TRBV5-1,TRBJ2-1,CASSLDGPQGGGHNEQFF,TGCGCCAGCAGCTTGGACGGGCCTCAGGGGGGGGGGCACAATGAGCAGTTCTTC
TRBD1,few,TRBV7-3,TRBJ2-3,CASSLTGGRDTQYF,TGTGCCAGCAGCTTGACAGGGGGCAGAGATACGCAGTATTTT
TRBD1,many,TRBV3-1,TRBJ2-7,CASSRLDRGNYEQYF,TGTGCCAGCAGCCGACTGGACAGGGGGAACTACGAGCAGTACTTC
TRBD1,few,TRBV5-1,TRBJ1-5,CASSLAGTGGNQPQHF,TGCGCCAGCAGCTTGGCAGGGACAGGGGGCAATCAGCCCCAGCATTTT
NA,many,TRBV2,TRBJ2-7,CASSGGVGAYEQYF,TGTGCCAGCAGCGGCGGGGTCGGGGCCTACGAGCAGTACTTC
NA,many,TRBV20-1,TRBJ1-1,CSASRSNTEAFF,TGCAGTGCTAGTAGGTCAAACACTGAAGCTTTCTTT
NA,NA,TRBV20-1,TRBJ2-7,CSVPGPTSREQYF,TGCAGTGTTCCGGGCCCCACCTCACGGGAGCAGTACTTC
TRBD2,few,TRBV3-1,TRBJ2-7,CASQKGTIEYEQYF,TGTGCCAGCCAAAAGGGGACTATCGAATACGAGCAGTACTTC
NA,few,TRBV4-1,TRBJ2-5,CASSLVGLALETQYF,TGCGCCAGCAGCCTCGTCGGGCTGGCTTTGGAGACCCAGTACTTC
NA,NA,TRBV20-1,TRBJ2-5,CSARIHSGKETQYF,TGCAGTGCTAGGATTCATTCGGGAAAAGAGACCCAGTACTTC
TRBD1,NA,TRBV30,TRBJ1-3,CAWGDRDSGNTIYF,TGTGCCTGGGGGGACAGGGACTCTGGAAACACCATATATTTT
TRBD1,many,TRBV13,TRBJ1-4,CASSFRDSENEKLFF,TGTGCCAGCAGCTTCCGGGACAGTGAAAATGAAAAACTGTTTTTT
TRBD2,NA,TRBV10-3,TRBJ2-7,CATNPSAGGAEQYF,TGTGCCACCAACCCTTCGGCGGGGGGCGCCGAGCAGTACTTC
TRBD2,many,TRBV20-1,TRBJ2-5,CSAYGAGVRQETQYF,TGCAGCGCATACGGAGCGGGAGTTAGGCAAGAGACCCAGTACTTC
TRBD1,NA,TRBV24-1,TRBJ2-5,CATSESQGRETQYF,TGTGCCACCAGTGAATCACAGGGGAGAGAGACCCAGTACTTC
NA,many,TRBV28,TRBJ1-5,CASSYILGNQPQHF,TGTGCCAGCAGTTACATCCTGGGCAATCAGCCCCAGCATTTT
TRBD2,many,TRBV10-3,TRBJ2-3,CAISAGLAGYTDTQYF,TGTGCCATCAGTGCCGGACTAGCGGGTTACACAGATACGCAGTATTTT
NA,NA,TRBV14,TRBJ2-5,CASSQDRSVGGQETQYF,TGTGCCAGCAGCCAAGATAGGAGCGTGGGAGGCCAAGAGACCCAGTACTTC
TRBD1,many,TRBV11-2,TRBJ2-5,CASRRRTGETQYF,TGTGCCAGCAGACGACGGACAGGGGAGACCCAGTACTTC
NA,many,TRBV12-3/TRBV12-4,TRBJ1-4,CASSFETANEKLFF,TGTGCCAGCAGTTTTGAGACCGCTAATGAAAAACTGTTTTTT
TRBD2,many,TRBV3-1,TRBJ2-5,CASLAGSETQYF,TGTGCCAGCTTAGCGGGATCGGAGACCCAGTACTTC
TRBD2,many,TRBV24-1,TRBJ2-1,CATSDPTSGFNNEQFF,TGTGCCACCAGTGACCCAACTAGCGGGTTTAACAATGAGCAGTTCTTC
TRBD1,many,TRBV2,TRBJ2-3,CASRETGARDTQYF,TGTGCCAGCAGAGAGACAGGGGCTAGAGATACGCAGTATTTT
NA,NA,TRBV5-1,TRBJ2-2,CASSLAFGNTGELFF,TGCGCCAGCAGCTTGGCCTTTGGGAACACCGGGGAGCTGTTTTTT
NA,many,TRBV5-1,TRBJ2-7,CASRNWESGEYEQYF,TGCGCCAGCAGAAATTGGGAGTCCGGTGAATACGAGCAGTACTTC
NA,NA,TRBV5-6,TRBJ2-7,CASSSGHRYEQYF,TGTGCCAGCAGCTCGGGACATCGCTACGAGCAGTACTTC
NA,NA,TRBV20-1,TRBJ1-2,CSAGGPPYGYTF,TGCAGTGCAGGGGGGCCTCCCTATGGCTACACCTTC
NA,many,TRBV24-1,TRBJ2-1,CATSDFSNEQFF,TGTGCCACCAGTGATTTTTCAAATGAGCAGTTCTTC
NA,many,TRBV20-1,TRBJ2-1,CSARGLGGVGREQFF,TGCAGTGCTAGGGGGCTCGGGGGAGTGGGGCGTGAGCAGTTCTTC
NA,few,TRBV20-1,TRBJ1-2,CSAPVQGNYGYTF,TGCAGTGCCCCTGTTCAGGGTAACTATGGCTACACCTTC
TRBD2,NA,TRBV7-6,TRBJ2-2,CASSRSAGGYGELFF,TGTGCCAGCAGCCGTTCAGCGGGAGGGTACGGGGAGCTGTTTTTT
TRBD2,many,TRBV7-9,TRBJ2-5,CASSLAGVRETQYF,TGTGCCAGCAGCTTGGCGGGAGTTCGGGAGACCCAGTACTTC
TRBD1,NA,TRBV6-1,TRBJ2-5,CASSELDRGERETQYF,TGTGCCAGCAGTGAACTTGACAGGGGGGAACGTGAGACCCAGTACTTC
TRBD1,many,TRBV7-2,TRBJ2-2,CACRDRANTGELFF,TGTGCCTGCAGGGACAGGGCGAACACCGGGGAGCTGTTTTTT
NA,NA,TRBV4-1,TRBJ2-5,CASSHTGREPGGETQYF,TGCGCCAGCAGCCATACCGGCAGGGAACCCGGAGGGGAGACCCAGTACTTC
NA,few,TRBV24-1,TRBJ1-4,CATSDLRTATNEKLFF,TGCGCCACCAGTGACCTCAGGACAGCAACTAATGAAAAACTGTTTTTT
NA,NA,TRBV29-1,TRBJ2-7,CSVLTDSYEQYF,TGCAGCGTTCTGACAGACTCCTACGAGCAGTACTTC